This T cell receptor beta chain was obtained from a study of OX40 agonist ivuxolimab in advanced cancers. About the study: Ivuxolimab, which patients received intravenously every 2 weeks, was dosed at 0.01 to 10 mg/kg. Males comprised around four fifths of the group, whose mean age was 60 years (range roughly 20 to 90). Among those treated, three patients had partial responses, one with hepatocellular carcinoma and two with cutaneous melanoma. Findings and caveats of the study: CD8+ T cells were the subset that, on average, had more expanded clones than CD4+.

About this clone: What it binds is unknown.

Sequencing was performed with immunoSEQ multiplex PCR; in TCRdb, only in-frame clones are kept and a portion is missing. The top ten hold about 7.7% of the sample, which has about 50,000 clones, about 81% seen once. Trimming took off 1 base at V and 6 bases at J, with 10 bases between the two ends. The CDR3 loop spans 14 amino acids. Germline V CDR1 and CDR2: MGHRA, YSYEKL. This receptor was identified in an adult with an advanced solid tumor such as melanoma, head and neck, liver or kidney cancer. The sequencing used CD4+ or CD8+ T cells sorted from blood, collected in a trial of the OX40 agonist ivuxolimab. J is TRBJ2-4 and V is TRBV4-1, with D uncertain. The CDR3 loop is CASSQGIRGNIQYF. CDR3 coding DNA: TGCGCCAGCAGCCAAGGAATCAGAGGAAACATTCAGTACTTC.